This T cell receptor beta chain comes out of a study of CD8 T cells in Susac syndrome. The CDR3 has 14 amino acids. Per the germline V gene, CDR1 is SGDLS and CDR2 is YYNGEE. With regard to this clonotype: One junction end does not reproduce the germline sequence, and a read error may be involved.

Reverse transcription of roughly 0.45 to 1 ug RNA was performed with random hexamers. From the immunoSEQ multiplex PCR reads, TCRdb called clonotypes with MiXCR, one entry per CDR3 protein. The sample carries 330,000 or so distinct CDR3 sequences, approximately 85% recorded once. This chain connects TRBV9 to TRBJ2-5, with D perhaps TRBD1 or TRBD2 (5 bases each). The sample consisted of CD8+ T cells from PBMCs. The sequence was collected from a human donor with multiple sclerosis. CDR3 DNA: TGTGCCAGTAGCGTTCAGGGTATACAAGAGACCCAGTACTTC. This translates into CASSVQGIQETQYF.